This entry is about one TCR beta chain. Its cognate antigen is unknown. PCR employed 60 Vbeta and 13 Jbeta primers. Only in-frame clones appear in the TCRdb table, and some are missing; sequencing was by immunoSEQ multiplex PCR. The sample has 150,000 to 170,000 clones; around 70% are singletons. Unrecorded immune exposures were likely, despite nominal health at sampling. The data were taken from a study of cytomegalovirus exposure and HLA in healthy donors. Study observations and caveats: Likely technical artifact: a cluster of highly shared sequence variants. Earlier analysis looked at TCR beta V segments, and most were productive about 90% or about 30% of the time.

CDR1 MNHNY and CDR2 SVGAGI come from the germline V gene (reference sequence). This CDR3 has 14 residues. V shed 2 bases, J shed 5 bases, and the junction held 5 bases outside the gene matches. Sequenced sample: PBMCs. This TCR was recovered from a young man in good health and CMV-seronegative. The V call is TRBV6-6, the J call TRBJ2-7, with 8 nucleotides matching TRBD1. This CDR3 is CASSYMDRDHEQYF. The CDR3, as DNA: TGTGCCAGCAGTTACATGGACAGGGATCACGAGCAGTACTTC.